The 17 T cell receptor beta chains given below trace back to one sample, sequenced in a study of T-cell reconstitution after alpha-beta-depleted transplantation in children. Unique molecular identifiers were incorporated when the TCRbeta library was constructed. TCRdb independently ran MiXCR on the PCR reads; one entry per CDR3 protein. The sample includes about 360,000 distinct CDR3 sequences, 13% of them seen just once. The source was PBMCs, collected from the stem cell graft. These receptors came from a human donor who donated a stem cell graft to a child with Fanconi anemia.

Comments on this clonotype: Sequence at one end of the junction differs from germline and may be a read error. CDR3 DNA sequence: TGCAGTGCTAGGGCCAGACTAGAAACGAACACCGGGGGGCTGTTTTTT. It specifies CSARARLETNTGGLFF. V usage is TRBV20-1 and J usage is TRBJ2-2, with D perhaps matching TRBD2 (6 bases). CDR3 length equals 16 residues. Germline V lookup: CDR1 DFQATT, CDR2 SNEGSKA (reference sequence).

In its sample, this clonotype was seen a few times. The CDR3 loop reads CASSLDIVGDTEAFF. The DNA of the CDR3 is TGTGCCAGCAGCTTAGATATAGTAGGGGACACTGAAGCTTTCTTT. The chain combines TRBV11-2 with TRBJ1-1; a possible D gene is TRBD1 (5 bases). Trimming left V 0 bases short and J 3 bases short, with 11 bases between. Per germline, CDR1 SGHAT and CDR2 FQNNGV. This CDR3 comprises 15 residues.

This clonotype was recorded many times. V gene TRBV5-1 combines with J gene TRBJ1-2; weak D call: TRBD1 (6 bases). The CDR3 spans 14 residues. V shed 6 bases and J shed 2 bases, with 14 bases lying between them. Germline V gene data show CDR1 as SGHRS and CDR2 as YFSETQ. CDR3 sequence (DNA): TGCGCCAGCAAAACACTCCAGGGGAACTATGGCTACACCTTC. Encoded protein: CASKTLQGNYGYTF.

This clonotype has more than one count but fewer than ten. The genes are TRBV7-2 and TRBJ2-7; 9 bases align to TRBD2. The CDR3 runs to 14 residues. Unmatched junction bases numbered 4, after V lost 3 bases and J lost 4 bases. CDR1 is SGHTA, CDR2 FQGNSA, per germline. Here the CDR3 DNA reads TGTGCCAGCAGCTTGGGACTAGCTGGGTACGAGCAGTACTTC. Encoded protein: CASSLGLAGYEQYF.

This chain connects TRBV2 to TRBJ2-7; TRBD2 might be the D (5 bases). The V gene's germline CDR1 is SNHLY and CDR2 FYNNEI. The CDR3 has 12 amino acids. Between the trimmed V and J ends, which lost 8 bases and 2 bases, there was a span of 10 bases. CDR3 loop: CASSAEAYEQYF. CDR3 sequence (DNA): TGTGCCAGCTCGGCGGAGGCCTACGAGCAGTACTTC.

This clonotype was recorded at least ten times. This chain uses TRBV18 with TRBJ2-3; D not certain. The V gene's germline CDR1 is KGHSH and CDR2 LQKENI. This CDR3 is built from 15 residues. Trimming left V 6 bases short and J 0 bases short, with 13 bases between. The CDR3 DNA reads as TGTGCCAGCTCTTCCACCCAGGCTAGCACAGATACGCAGTATTTT. The encoded protein is CASSSTQASTDTQYF. Complete variable domain (other parts from reference TRBV18 and TRBJ2-3): NAGVMQNPRHLVRRRGQEARLRCSPMKGHSHVYWYRQLPEEGLKFMVYLQKENIIDESGMPKERFSAEFPKEGPSILRIQQVVRGDSAAYFCASSSTQASTDTQYFGPGTRLTVL.

This clonotype was detected only a few times. The V gene is TRBV2, the J gene TRBJ2-2, with a weak D call TRBD2 (5 bases). CDR1 and CDR2 (germline): SNHLY, FYNNEI. CDR3 size: 13 residues. V was pared by 4 bases and J by 7 bases, with 10 bases between. The CDR3 is CASSADYGGELFF. In nucleotides, the CDR3 is TGTGCCAGCAGTGCTGACTACGGCGGGGAGCTGTTTTTT. Using reference TRBV2 and TRBJ2-2 for the parts outside the CDR3, the full variable domain is EPEVTQTPSHQVTQMGQEVILRCVPISNHLYFYWYRQILGQKVEFLVSFYNNEISEKSEIFDDQFSVERPDGSNFTLKIRSTKLEDSAMYFCASSADYGGELFFGEGSRLTVL.

Only a few counts were recorded for this clonotype. V gene TRBV30 combines with J gene TRBJ1-2, with a tentative D call TRBD1 (6 bases). The CDR3 sequence is 12 residues long. CDR1 GTSNPN and CDR2 SVGIG come from the germline V gene (reference sequence). Trimming took off 5 bases at V and 4 bases at J, with 11 bases between the two ends. The CDR3 spells CAWADSLYGYTF. For the CDR3, the DNA is TGTGCCTGGGCGGACAGCCTCTATGGCTACACCTTC.

This clonotype was picked up a small number of times. The V and J genes are TRBV18 and TRBJ2-4, with D perhaps TRBD1 (5 bases). Per germline, CDR1 KGHSH and CDR2 LQKENI. The CDR3 is 14 residues long. V dropped 2 bases and J dropped 6 bases, with 11 bases sitting between them. The CDR3 region is CASSPGAKGNIQYF. CDR3 bases: TGTGCCAGCTCACCAGGGGCGAAGGGAAACATTCAGTACTTC.

The chain is built from TRBV20-1 and TRBJ1-1; D is ambiguous. The CDR3 has 13 amino acids. V was shortened by 7 bases and J by 2 bases, with 14 bases between the two germline ends. Germline lookup yields CDR1 DFQATT and CDR2 SNEGSKA (reference sequence). CDR3 region: CSGSSRGNTEAFF. CDR3 DNA sequence: TGCAGTGGCTCGTCTCGTGGAAACACTGAAGCTTTCTTT.

This clonotype showed up just a few times. V usage is TRBV29-1 and J usage is TRBJ2-4; D remains unclear. CDR1 is SQVTM and CDR2 is ANQGSEA in the germline V gene. The CDR3 is 14 amino acids. The V end was cut by 7 bases, the J end by 3 bases, with 16 bases between. CDR3 sequence: CSATSSLGKNIQYF. CDR3 DNA: TGCAGCGCAACGTCGAGTCTTGGCAAAAACATTCAGTACTTC.

This clonotype was found a few times. The chain couples TRBV9 to TRBJ1-5; a possible D gene is TRBD1 (6 bases). This CDR3 region has 14 residues. Trimming left V 3 bases short and J 7 bases short, with 14 bases between. Germline CDR1 SGDLS, CDR2 YYNGEE. This CDR3 reads CASSEGTGLQPQHF. CDR3 bases: TGTGCCAGCAGCGAGGGAACAGGGTTGCAGCCCCAGCATTTT.

The chain carries TRBV28 and TRBJ2-7, with D maybe TRBD1 (6 bases). The CDR3 covers 15 residues. Germline lookup yields CDR1 MDHEN and CDR2 SYDVKM. The V end lost 2 bases, the J end lost 5 bases, and 16 bases lay between the germline ends. DNA for the CDR3: TGTGCCAGCAGTTTACCCCTAACAGGGCCGGACGAGCAGTACTTC. Encoded protein: CASSLPLTGPDEQYF.

This clonotype was counted ten times or more. The chain is built from TRBV4-3 and TRBJ1-3; no clear D. CDR1 and CDR2 from the germline V gene are LGHNA and YSLEER. There are 14 residues in the CDR3. V lost 3 bases and J lost 0, with 6 bases in between. CDR3 nucleotides: TGCGCCAGCAGCCAGTGGAGCTCTGGAAACACCATATATTTT. Translation gives CASSQWSSGNTIYF.

This clonotype was counted a few times. The chain recombines TRBV15 with TRBJ2-5; D not resolved. The CDR3 extends over 14 amino acids. Trimming cost V 0 bases and J 9 bases, with 14 bases left between them. Germline loops: CDR1 LNHNV, CDR2 YYDKDF (reference sequence). The CDR3 DNA follows: TGTGCCACCAGCAGAGACCTTCTTTCCCATCCCCAGTACTTC. Residues: CATSRDLLSHPQYF.

This clonotype has just a few counts. The rearrangement joins TRBV12-3 or TRBV12-4 to TRBJ2-5; a weak D match, TRBD2 (6 bases). The ends were cut back, 3 bases at V and 2 bases at J, with 13 bases in the middle. This CDR3 is built from 15 residues. In nucleotides, the CDR3 is TGTGCCAGCAGTTTTTTAGGGGACTTACAAGAGACCCAGTACTTC. It codes for CASSFLGDLQETQYF.

This chain joins TRBV27 and TRBJ1-1; D gene uncertain. The length of the CDR3 is 16 residues. Trimming took off 4 bases at V and 5 bases at J, with 20 bases between the two ends. Germline CDR1 reads MNHEY; CDR2 reads SMNVEV (reference sequence). Here the CDR3 reads CASSSPKATLRTEAFF. DNA of the CDR3: TGTGCCAGCAGTTCCCCAAAAGCCACTCTTCGAACTGAAGCTTTCTTT.